This T cell receptor (beta chain) was sequenced for a study of blood T cell repertoires in COVID-19. Across the whole study: From the United States, Italy and Spain came samples of acute and convalescent COVID-19. In each case, the material was cDNA or gDNA derived from T cells, B-cell-depleted T cells, or PBMCs.

Germline CDR1 and CDR2: MNHEY and SVGAGI. V was pared by 5 bases and J by 5 bases, with 6 bases between. The CDR3 extends over 12 amino acids. Authors' methods: Nucleated cell counts were estimated from reference gene primer amplification. Sequencing used immunoSEQ multiplex PCR; TCRdb keeps in-frame clones, though not all of them. D and trimming were read from the DNA, whereas the V and J calls and clone size are those reported in that table. The repertoire holds 15,000 to 20,000 clones, with approximately 89% as singletons. The source is a human donor in a cohort sampled during active COVID-19. The chain couples TRBV6-5 to TRBJ2-2, with D hard to call. Input material: peripheral blood. The CDR3 bases are TGTGCCAGCAGTATCAGGACCGGGGAGCTGTTTTTT. This translates into CASSIRTGELFF.